This T cell receptor (beta chain) stems from a study of blood T cells in healthy people across ages. The CDR3 spans 13 residues. Germline V gene data show CDR1 as LGHDT and CDR2 as YNNKEL (reference sequence). Primers used in a second PCR of roughly 7 to 12 cycles were a sample-barcoded 5' primer and a J-beta primer mix. TCRdb reanalysed the 5' RACE reads using MiXCR and keeps one entry per CDR3 protein. The sample gives under 2 million distinct CDR3 sequences, roughly 32% of which show up once; roughly 12% is in the top ten. A word on this clonotype: At one end, the junction sequence differs from germline, possibly due to a read error.

Each sample had at least 7 million PBMCs isolated. The specimen sequenced was blood. This sequence originates from a woman under 40 in good health. V and J are TRBV3-1 and TRBJ2-7; tentative D call: TRBD2 (6 bases). CDR3 sequence: CASSQDLPGERYF. The CDR3, as DNA: TGTGCCAGCAGCCAAGATCTTCCGGGGGAGCGGTACTTC.